This TCR beta chain is from a study of blood T cell repertoires in COVID-19. Study information: The cDNA or gDNA used as material had been derived from T cells, B-cell-depleted T cells, or PBMCs.

The CDR3 has 14 residues. Looked up from germline, CDR1 is KGHDR and CDR2 is SFDVKD. With 5 bases clipped from V and 5 bases from J, the junction kept 6 bases outside the gene matches. In the original processing: Estimated nucleated cell counts came from reference gene primer amplification. Sequenced by immunoSEQ multiplex PCR; TCRdb stores in-frame clones only, minus some. V and J calls plus clone size are reproduced from that table; the DNA served to infer D and trimming. Seen here are 200,000 to 300,000 clones, roughly 87% observed once, and the top ten hold 3% to 3.5%. This sequence joins TRBV24-1 and TRBJ2-5; TRBD1 matches 8 bases. Sequencing was done on a sample of peripheral blood. The origin of this receptor is a man aged 18 to 30 with active or convalescent COVID-19. The CDR3 loop is CATSGTGGVETQYF. In DNA form, the CDR3 reads TGTGCCACCAGTGGTACAGGGGGTGTGGAGACCCAGTACTTC.